Reported below is one TCR beta chain. What this receptor recognizes is not known. One base away there is no much larger clone; base qualities are not given. Libraries were built with the immunoSEQ multiplex PCR assay. The multiplex PCR relied on a mix of 60 forward primers for TCR Vbeta segments and 13 reverse primers for TCR Jbeta segments. A multiplex PCR assay on genomic DNA amplified the CDR3 region of rearranged TCR beta genes. Amplified TCR beta libraries were sequenced as 87-base-pair reads on the Illumina HiSeq System. The paper's processing steps were these. A later analysis counted some 74 million unique TCR beta chains across the 640 or so repertoires, and roughly 10 million of these chains were shared by at least two donors. Raw reads were error-corrected and collapsed into unique sequences with a nearest-neighbor algorithm that merged closely related sequences to remove PCR and sequencing errors. V, D and J gene segments were assigned by aligning CDR3 sequences to IMGT reference sequences. For a sequence to be retained, at least a six-nucleotide match to both a V gene segment and a J gene segment was required. A rearrangement was called productive if the CDR3 had no stop codons and remained in frame with V and J, and every other rearrangement was called non-productive. Following IMGT convention, CDR3 was defined as the stretch from the second conserved V-encoded cysteine up to the conserved J-encoded phenylalanine. The earlier analysis of 450 to 750 of the donors excluded any sequence lacking an unambiguous match to a single V gene segment. In an earlier analysis of around 590 of the donors, a V segment was called functional when productive rearrangements were above 56.7%, and segregating when the standard deviation between donors exceeded 5%. A statistical classification framework was developed to diagnose cytomegalovirus status using the catalog of TCR beta chain sequences. A later analysis assigned V and J genes by comparing TCR nucleotide sequences with IMGT/GENE-DB human TR gene sequences. The TCRdist pipeline was used in a later analysis to assign CDR3 sequences and most-parsimonious VDJ recombination scenarios. A later analysis defined each TCR beta chain by its CDR3 amino acid sequence plus V-gene family, and excluded reads lacking a unique V-gene family. In a later analysis, a few hundred highly shared, low-generation-probability nucleotide sequences were removed to address suspected cross-contamination and a sequencing artifact. In a later analysis, a clonal expansion index was calculated for each public chain from normalized within-repertoire ranks of inferred template counts. In a later analysis, generation probabilities were computed with a VDJ recombination model fitted to out-of-frame rearrangements, and the resulting probabilities were checked against IGoR. In a later analysis, hypergeometric tests were used to score TCR-TCR, TCR-HLA and TCR-CMV co-occurrence, with a repertoire-size bias correction applied to TCR pairs. To estimate false discovery rates, a later analysis permuted the HLA or CMV assignments 20 times. In a later analysis, co-occurring TCRs were grouped with DBSCAN, and TCRdist sequence similarity was added when clustering was performed within HLA-allele-positive subsets. Co-occurrence clustering excluded repertoires with fewer than 30,000 or more than 120,000 public chains, plus five with anomalous nucleotide sharing. This is the immuneACCESS table as TCRdb keeps it, with only in-frame sequences that have V and J called. A part of the clones is gone; compared with another copy, unresolved V genes explain less than half, and the rest is unexplained. That table furnishes V, J and clone size, whereas the DNA furnished D and trimming. For this sample there are fewer than 250,000 clones; about 80% appear just once. The ten largest account for less than 1.1% of the sample.

The cohort consisted of more than 650 healthy bone marrow donors. Cohort members were all nominally healthy when sampled, although unrecorded immune exposures were likely present. The donor was CMV seronegative and was included in the group of a few hundred seronegative cohort members. Each donor provided a peripheral blood sample, and peripheral blood mononuclear cells were used for TCR beta sequencing. The Qiagen DNeasy Blood Extraction Kit was used to extract genomic DNA from the blood cell samples. The data were obtained in a study of cytomegalovirus exposure and HLA in healthy donors (dated by TCRdb to about 2017). Looking at the study overall: According to an earlier analysis of several hundred of the donors, roughly 180 million T cells yielded 117 million unique TCR beta sequences and about 300 Gb of sequence data. A later analysis re-analyzed previously published TCR beta repertoires from about 730 donors and added high-resolution HLA genotyping to study TCR occurrence patterns. Along with the roughly 670-subject first cohort, a separate validation cohort of approximately 110 different subjects was used. Class I and class II HLA loci were covered by the typing at four-digit resolution. All discovery cohort repertoires had been generated using a single sequencing platform. An earlier analysis of some 500 of the donors applied high-throughput TCR beta sequencing to assess whether each TCR beta V gene segment acted as functional or pseudogenic. The study combined high-throughput TCR immunosequencing, statistical association of individual TCRs with disease status, and machine learning to predict cytomegalovirus infection status. In the later analysis, no new phenotypic data were used to find candidate immune exposures; instead, reliance was placed on TCR beta sequences and their occurrence across donors. The number of typed donors differed by locus: roughly 629-640 for A, B, C, DRB1 and DQB1; 522 for DQA1; around 610 for DPA1; and roughly 470 for DPB1. The study aimed to test whether cataloging public T cell receptors could reveal signatures of past pathogen exposure. Alongside the repertoire data, information on donor age, sex, ethnicity and CMV serostatus was compiled. Of the 398 genotyped donors, approximately 80% were placed in the genetic ancestry cluster associated with self-reported Caucasian donors. Roughly 300 gigabases of sequencing data and 70 million to 100 million unique TCR sequences made up an early release that covered nearly 650 HLA-typed donors. A later genetic analysis took genome-wide SNP genotypes for about 55% of the 666 donors and used that subset as a discovery cohort. Across 300 to 500 genotyped donors of the cohort, an average of roughly 230,000 unique TCR beta nucleotide sequences per donor were sequenced, and around 19% of those sequences were non-productive. About five DR-DQ haplotypes were treated as single units for association and clustering because of strong linkage in the cohort. Using immunosequencing, the study profiled T cell repertoires from roughly 650 subjects and related those repertoires to cytomegalovirus serostatus. Overall study results and their limits: This cohort had only TCR beta chains sequenced, and the lack of alpha or paired-chain data limited which features could be detected. In a later analysis, TCR association rates were found to vary across HLA loci, with the most associated TCRs seen for DRB1 alleles and the fewest for HLA-C alleles. Broadly in line with IMGT annotations, most TCR beta V segments showed up in productive rearrangements about 87% or about 30% of the time in an earlier analysis of 450 to 750 of the donors. The earlier analysis of approximately 540 of the donors excluded roughly 17 rarely observed V segments, including chromosome 9 orphons, because counts were too low. When HLA alleles, especially DR and DQ, strongly co-occurred, TCR associations were difficult to assign to individual alleles. Linkage disequilibrium might explain the correlated functional status among segregating V segments, but an unknown experimental factor could not be excluded. It was suggested by the authors that the approach could potentially be generalized to other disease states and immunological phenotypes. A further reported finding was that TCR beta sequences accurately predicted the HLA-A and HLA-B alleles for most subjects in the first cohort. A later analysis associated about 17,000 TCR beta sequences with specific HLA alleles at a false discovery rate of 0.05. Immune exposure information for the cohort was limited to CMV serostatus. Compared with the 666-donor mean, donors in an Asian-associated ancestry cluster had fewer N-insertions in productive TCRs, according to a later genetic analysis. Several of the top co-occurrence clusters appeared to be linked to parvovirus B19, influenza, CMV and Epstein-Barr virus, according to a later analysis. The study gave a list of around 170 TCR beta chains associated with cytomegalovirus. Because HLA typing was missing for some donors at each locus, association tests included only the typed subset. A few of the identified cytomegalovirus-associated TCR beta chains were confirmed in vitro to be specific for cytomegalovirus antigens. A later genetic analysis associated a missense DCLRE1C variant with V-gene and J-gene trimming of TCR beta chains, and an independent cohort replicated the association. The classifier was reported to diagnose cytomegalovirus status with high specificity and sensitivity in both the original cohort and the validation cohort. The sequencing pipeline was judged likely to have produced a cluster of highly shared sequence variants as a technical artifact. A later analysis found that HLA-associated TCR beta chains were more clonally expanded and had lower generation probabilities than equally common non-associated chains. Sequencing depth was assumed to be roughly uniform across donors in the presence/absence analyses, though that assumption may not hold. Most TCR sequences were seen in very few donors, while some public TCRs were found in many individuals. According to a later analysis, most CMV-associated TCR beta chains appeared to be HLA-restricted, and the HLA associations seemed to be driven largely by CMV exposure.

This clonotype originated in a woman aged 40 to 55 in good health and CMV-seronegative. The sequenced sample was PBMCs.

The DNA is as follows: TGTGCCAGCAGCACCTGGACAGGGGCTATGTATGGCTACACCTTC. It codes for CASSTWTGAMYGYTF. The V gene is TRBV7-2 and the J gene is TRBJ1-2; 9 nucleotides in the junction match TRBD1. Including cysteine and phenylalanine, the CDR3 has 15 amino acids. Left in the record is the CDR3 DNA by itself, 45 bases read in frame from the first base. From the germline V gene, CDR1 is SGHTA and CDR2 is FQGNSA. Unmatched junction bases come to 9, with V trimmed by 5 bases and J by 5 bases. Supplemented by the reference TRBV7-2 and TRBJ1-2 proteins around the CDR3, the complete variable domain is GAGVSQSPSNKVTEKGKDVELRCDPISGHTALYWYRQSLGQGLEFLIYFQGNSAPDKSGLPSDRFSAERTGGSVSTLTIQRTQQEDSAVYLCASSTWTGAMYGYTFGSGTRLTVV.